This is a list of T cell receptor beta chains from one sample in a study of T cells in Graves' hyperthyroidism and ophthalmopathy. Each CDR3 protein gets one entry after TCRdb re-called the multiplex PCR reads with MiXCR. The table has 130,000 or so distinct CDR3 sequences, around 20% seen once. The source material was blood. The receptors here all came from a woman in her 50s with Graves' hyperthyroidism that later progressed to Graves' ophthalmopathy. CDR3s include the opening cysteine and the closing phenylalanine or tryptophan. The order of the fields is J gene, D gene, clone size, V gene, CDR3 protein, CDR3 DNA. A D gene is named only where the DNA matches it firmly. Part of the rows lack a size; the others show once, few, many or a class for expanded clones.

j_gene: TRBJ2-7; d_gene: NA; abundance: few; v_gene: TRBV5-1; CDR3aa: CASSWDTGYEQYF; CDR3nt: TGCGCCAGCAGCTGGGACACGGGATACGAGCAGTACTTC
j_gene: TRBJ1-2; d_gene: NA; abundance: NA; v_gene: TRBV27; CDR3aa: CASSLKPINYGYTF; CDR3nt: TGTGCCAGCAGTTTAAAACCGATTAACTATGGCTACACCTTC
j_gene: TRBJ1-1; d_gene: NA; abundance: NA; v_gene: TRBV20-1; CDR3aa: CRPNRRGNTDEAFF; CDR3nt: TGCAGGCCGAACCGTAGGGGGAACACCGATGAAGCTTTCTTT
j_gene: TRBJ1-1; d_gene: NA; abundance: many; v_gene: TRBV30; CDR3aa: CAWNGGAREAFF; CDR3nt: TGTGCCTGGAACGGGGGGGCGCGAGAAGCTTTCTTT
j_gene: TRBJ1-2; d_gene: NA; abundance: few; v_gene: TRBV5-1; CDR3aa: CASSEGAKGGYTF; CDR3nt: TGCGCCAGCAGCGAAGGGGCCAAGGGCGGCTACACCTTC
j_gene: TRBJ2-3; d_gene: TRBD2; abundance: few; v_gene: TRBV5-1; CDR3aa: CASSFSGSLTDTQYF; CDR3nt: TGCGCCAGCAGCTTTAGCGGGAGTTTAACAGATACGCAGTATTTT
j_gene: TRBJ2-7; d_gene: TRBD1; abundance: few; v_gene: TRBV20-1; CDR3aa: CSARPGQGGEQYF; CDR3nt: TGCAGTGCTAGACCGGGACAGGGGGGCGAGCAGTACTTC
j_gene: TRBJ2-5; d_gene: TRBD2; abundance: many; v_gene: TRBV3-1; CDR3aa: CASSHRLAGTETQYF; CDR3nt: TGTGCCAGCAGCCACAGACTAGCGGGAACAGAGACCCAGTACTTC
j_gene: TRBJ2-5; d_gene: NA; abundance: many; v_gene: TRBV11-2; CDR3aa: CASSAGTGQETQYF; CDR3nt: TGTGCCAGCAGCGCAGGGACGGGCCAAGAGACCCAGTACTTC
j_gene: TRBJ1-2; d_gene: NA; abundance: many; v_gene: TRBV7-9; CDR3aa: CASRPREGAYGYTF; CDR3nt: TGTGCCAGCAGACCCAGGGAGGGAGCCTATGGCTACACCTTC
j_gene: TRBJ2-2; d_gene: NA; abundance: many; v_gene: TRBV7-9; CDR3aa: CANLQGSLSNTNTGELFF; CDR3nt: TGTGCCAATTTACAGGGTTCCCTTTCAAACACGAACACCGGGGAGCTGTTTTTT
j_gene: TRBJ2-5; d_gene: NA; abundance: many; v_gene: TRBV6-5; CDR3aa: CASSYSGGPTVETQYF; CDR3nt: TGTGCCAGCAGTTACTCGGGAGGCCCTACGGTGGAGACCCAGTACTTC
j_gene: TRBJ2-5; d_gene: TRBD2; abundance: many; v_gene: TRBV28; CDR3aa: CASSFGGGRGTQYF; CDR3nt: TGTGCCAGCAGTTTCGGGGGCGGGAGGGGGACCCAGTACTTC
j_gene: TRBJ2-7; d_gene: TRBD1; abundance: many; v_gene: TRBV5-1; CDR3aa: CASSGTGSHEQYF; CDR3nt: TGCGCCAGTTCCGGGACAGGGAGCCACGAGCAGTACTTC
j_gene: TRBJ1-2; d_gene: TRBD1; abundance: few; v_gene: TRBV28; CDR3aa: CASSLIQGAIGYTF; CDR3nt: TGTGCCAGCAGCTTGATCCAGGGGGCCATCGGCTACACCTTC
j_gene: TRBJ2-1; d_gene: TRBD1; abundance: NA; v_gene: TRBV27; CDR3aa: CASSSPQGLSYNEQFF; CDR3nt: TGTGCCAGCAGTTCCCCACAGGGGCTGAGCTACAATGAGCAGTTCTTC
j_gene: TRBJ1-1; d_gene: TRBD1; abundance: many; v_gene: TRBV7-9; CDR3aa: CASSLRTGGSTEAFF; CDR3nt: TGTGCCAGCAGCCTACGGACAGGGGGCAGCACTGAAGCTTTCTTT
j_gene: TRBJ1-5; d_gene: NA; abundance: few; v_gene: TRBV19; CDR3aa: CASSEVAQSEPQHF; CDR3nt: TGTGCCAGTTCCGAAGTGGCGCAATCGGAGCCCCAGCATTTT
j_gene: TRBJ2-2; d_gene: NA; abundance: NA; v_gene: TRBV7-9; CDR3aa: CASSLGGLNTGELFF; CDR3nt: TGTGCCAGCAGCTTAGGCGGCCTGAACACCGGGGAGCTGTTTTTT
j_gene: TRBJ2-7; d_gene: NA; abundance: NA; v_gene: TRBV29-1; CDR3aa: CSVVGATSYEQYF; CDR3nt: TGCAGCGTTGTTGGCGCAACTTCCTACGAGCAGTACTTC
j_gene: TRBJ2-3; d_gene: TRBD1; abundance: many; v_gene: TRBV6-1; CDR3aa: CASSGWGQGTDTQYF; CDR3nt: TGTGCCAGCAGTGGTTGGGGACAGGGGACTGATACGCAGTATTTT
j_gene: TRBJ1-4; d_gene: TRBD1; abundance: NA; v_gene: TRBV25-1; CDR3aa: CASSSTGAAPNEKLFF; CDR3nt: TGTGCCAGCAGCTCGACAGGGGCGGCACCAAATGAAAAACTGTTTTTT
j_gene: TRBJ2-5; d_gene: NA; abundance: many; v_gene: TRBV14; CDR3aa: CASSQLRDHQETQYF; CDR3nt: TGTGCCAGCAGCCAACTTCGGGACCACCAAGAGACCCAGTACTTC
j_gene: TRBJ2-3; d_gene: NA; abundance: NA; v_gene: TRBV4-2; CDR3aa: CASSQEGTWSTDTQYF; CDR3nt: TGTGCCAGCAGCCAAGAGGGGACTTGGAGCACAGATACGCAGTATTTT
j_gene: TRBJ2-2; d_gene: TRBD2; abundance: few; v_gene: TRBV5-1; CDR3aa: CASSGGLADTGELFF; CDR3nt: TGCGCCAGCAGCGGAGGACTAGCTGACACCGGGGAGCTGTTTTTT
j_gene: TRBJ1-1; d_gene: NA; abundance: many; v_gene: TRBV11-2; CDR3aa: CASSLAREKNTEAFF; CDR3nt: TGTGCCAGCAGCTTAGCAAGAGAGAAGAACACTGAAGCTTTCTTT
j_gene: TRBJ2-1; d_gene: NA; abundance: many; v_gene: TRBV11-2; CDR3aa: CASSLVRGPYNEQFF; CDR3nt: TGTGCCAGCAGCTTAGTTCGTGGCCCCTACAATGAGCAGTTCTTC
j_gene: TRBJ2-7; d_gene: NA; abundance: many; v_gene: TRBV12-3/TRBV12-4; CDR3aa: CASSLSGVFGEQYF; CDR3nt: TGTGCCAGCAGTTTATCGGGGGTATTTGGCGAGCAGTACTTC
j_gene: TRBJ2-2; d_gene: NA; abundance: NA; v_gene: TRBV28; CDR3aa: CASSLRRQNTGELFF; CDR3nt: TGTGCCAGCAGTTTAAGGCGGCAGAACACCGGGGAGCTGTTTTTT
j_gene: TRBJ2-3; d_gene: NA; abundance: many; v_gene: TRBV7-8; CDR3aa: CASSFDLADTQYF; CDR3nt: TGTGCCAGCAGCTTCGACTTGGCAGATACGCAGTATTTT
j_gene: TRBJ2-2; d_gene: TRBD1; abundance: few; v_gene: TRBV10-2; CDR3aa: CASKEIRTGDTGELFF; CDR3nt: TGCGCCAGCAAAGAAATTCGGACAGGGGACACCGGGGAGCTGTTTTTT
j_gene: TRBJ1-6; d_gene: NA; abundance: NA; v_gene: TRBV28; CDR3aa: CASRAQGIGSPLHF; CDR3nt: TGTGCCAGCAGAGCCCAGGGGATTGGTTCACCCCTCCACTTT
j_gene: TRBJ2-1; d_gene: NA; abundance: many; v_gene: TRBV29-1; CDR3aa: CSVDGLAVTGEQFF; CDR3nt: TGCAGCGTTGACGGTCTAGCGGTAACAGGGGAGCAGTTCTTC
j_gene: TRBJ1-1; d_gene: TRBD1; abundance: NA; v_gene: TRBV4-1; CDR3aa: CASSHPRDRGFRDTEAFF; CDR3nt: TGCGCCAGCAGCCATCCCCGGGACAGGGGTTTCAGGGACACTGAAGCTTTCTTT
j_gene: TRBJ2-5; d_gene: TRBD1; abundance: NA; v_gene: TRBV6-2/TRBV6-3; CDR3aa: CASSTAGQATYF; CDR3nt: TGTGCCAGCAGTACTGCGGGACAGGCGACGTACTTC